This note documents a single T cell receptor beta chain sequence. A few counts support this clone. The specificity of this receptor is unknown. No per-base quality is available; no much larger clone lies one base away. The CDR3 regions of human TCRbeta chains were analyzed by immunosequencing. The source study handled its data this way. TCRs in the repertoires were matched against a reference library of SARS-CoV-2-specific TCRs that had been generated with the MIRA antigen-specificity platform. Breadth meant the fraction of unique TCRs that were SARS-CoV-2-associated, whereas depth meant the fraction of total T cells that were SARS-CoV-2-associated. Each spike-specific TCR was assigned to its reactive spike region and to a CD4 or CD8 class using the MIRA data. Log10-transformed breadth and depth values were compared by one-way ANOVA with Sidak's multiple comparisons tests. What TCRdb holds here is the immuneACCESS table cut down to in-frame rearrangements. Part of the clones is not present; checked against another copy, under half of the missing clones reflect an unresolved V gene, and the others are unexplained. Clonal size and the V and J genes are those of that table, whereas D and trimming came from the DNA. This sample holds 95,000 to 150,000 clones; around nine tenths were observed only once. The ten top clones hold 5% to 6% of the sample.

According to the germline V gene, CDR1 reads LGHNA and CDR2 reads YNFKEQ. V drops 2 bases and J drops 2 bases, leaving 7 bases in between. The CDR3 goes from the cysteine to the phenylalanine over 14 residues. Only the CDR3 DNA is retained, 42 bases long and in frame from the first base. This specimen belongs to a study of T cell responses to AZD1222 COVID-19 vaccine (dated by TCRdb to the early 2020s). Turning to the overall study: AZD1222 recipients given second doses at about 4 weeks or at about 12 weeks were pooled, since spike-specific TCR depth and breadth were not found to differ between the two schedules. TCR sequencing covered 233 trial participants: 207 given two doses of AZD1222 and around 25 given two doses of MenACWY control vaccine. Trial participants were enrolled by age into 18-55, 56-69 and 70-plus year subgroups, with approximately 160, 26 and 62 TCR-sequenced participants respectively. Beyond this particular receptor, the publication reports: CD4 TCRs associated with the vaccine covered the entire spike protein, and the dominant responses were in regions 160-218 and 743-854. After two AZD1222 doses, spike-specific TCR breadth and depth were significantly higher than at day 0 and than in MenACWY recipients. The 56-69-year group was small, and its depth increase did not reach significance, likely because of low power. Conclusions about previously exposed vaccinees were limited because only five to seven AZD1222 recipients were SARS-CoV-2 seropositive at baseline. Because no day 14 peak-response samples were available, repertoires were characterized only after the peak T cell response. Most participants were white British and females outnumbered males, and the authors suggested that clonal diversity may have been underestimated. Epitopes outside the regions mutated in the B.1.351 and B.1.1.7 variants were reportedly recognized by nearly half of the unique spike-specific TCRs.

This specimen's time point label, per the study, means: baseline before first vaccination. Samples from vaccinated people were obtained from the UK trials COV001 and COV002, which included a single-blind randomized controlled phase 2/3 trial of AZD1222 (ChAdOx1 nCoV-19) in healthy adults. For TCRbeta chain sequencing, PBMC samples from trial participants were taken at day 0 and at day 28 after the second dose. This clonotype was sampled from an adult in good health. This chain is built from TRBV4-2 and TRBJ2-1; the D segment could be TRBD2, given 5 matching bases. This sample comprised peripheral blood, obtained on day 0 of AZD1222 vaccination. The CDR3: CASSQSGAYNEQFF. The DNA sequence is TGTGCCAGCAGCCAATCCGGGGCCTACAATGAGCAGTTCTTC.